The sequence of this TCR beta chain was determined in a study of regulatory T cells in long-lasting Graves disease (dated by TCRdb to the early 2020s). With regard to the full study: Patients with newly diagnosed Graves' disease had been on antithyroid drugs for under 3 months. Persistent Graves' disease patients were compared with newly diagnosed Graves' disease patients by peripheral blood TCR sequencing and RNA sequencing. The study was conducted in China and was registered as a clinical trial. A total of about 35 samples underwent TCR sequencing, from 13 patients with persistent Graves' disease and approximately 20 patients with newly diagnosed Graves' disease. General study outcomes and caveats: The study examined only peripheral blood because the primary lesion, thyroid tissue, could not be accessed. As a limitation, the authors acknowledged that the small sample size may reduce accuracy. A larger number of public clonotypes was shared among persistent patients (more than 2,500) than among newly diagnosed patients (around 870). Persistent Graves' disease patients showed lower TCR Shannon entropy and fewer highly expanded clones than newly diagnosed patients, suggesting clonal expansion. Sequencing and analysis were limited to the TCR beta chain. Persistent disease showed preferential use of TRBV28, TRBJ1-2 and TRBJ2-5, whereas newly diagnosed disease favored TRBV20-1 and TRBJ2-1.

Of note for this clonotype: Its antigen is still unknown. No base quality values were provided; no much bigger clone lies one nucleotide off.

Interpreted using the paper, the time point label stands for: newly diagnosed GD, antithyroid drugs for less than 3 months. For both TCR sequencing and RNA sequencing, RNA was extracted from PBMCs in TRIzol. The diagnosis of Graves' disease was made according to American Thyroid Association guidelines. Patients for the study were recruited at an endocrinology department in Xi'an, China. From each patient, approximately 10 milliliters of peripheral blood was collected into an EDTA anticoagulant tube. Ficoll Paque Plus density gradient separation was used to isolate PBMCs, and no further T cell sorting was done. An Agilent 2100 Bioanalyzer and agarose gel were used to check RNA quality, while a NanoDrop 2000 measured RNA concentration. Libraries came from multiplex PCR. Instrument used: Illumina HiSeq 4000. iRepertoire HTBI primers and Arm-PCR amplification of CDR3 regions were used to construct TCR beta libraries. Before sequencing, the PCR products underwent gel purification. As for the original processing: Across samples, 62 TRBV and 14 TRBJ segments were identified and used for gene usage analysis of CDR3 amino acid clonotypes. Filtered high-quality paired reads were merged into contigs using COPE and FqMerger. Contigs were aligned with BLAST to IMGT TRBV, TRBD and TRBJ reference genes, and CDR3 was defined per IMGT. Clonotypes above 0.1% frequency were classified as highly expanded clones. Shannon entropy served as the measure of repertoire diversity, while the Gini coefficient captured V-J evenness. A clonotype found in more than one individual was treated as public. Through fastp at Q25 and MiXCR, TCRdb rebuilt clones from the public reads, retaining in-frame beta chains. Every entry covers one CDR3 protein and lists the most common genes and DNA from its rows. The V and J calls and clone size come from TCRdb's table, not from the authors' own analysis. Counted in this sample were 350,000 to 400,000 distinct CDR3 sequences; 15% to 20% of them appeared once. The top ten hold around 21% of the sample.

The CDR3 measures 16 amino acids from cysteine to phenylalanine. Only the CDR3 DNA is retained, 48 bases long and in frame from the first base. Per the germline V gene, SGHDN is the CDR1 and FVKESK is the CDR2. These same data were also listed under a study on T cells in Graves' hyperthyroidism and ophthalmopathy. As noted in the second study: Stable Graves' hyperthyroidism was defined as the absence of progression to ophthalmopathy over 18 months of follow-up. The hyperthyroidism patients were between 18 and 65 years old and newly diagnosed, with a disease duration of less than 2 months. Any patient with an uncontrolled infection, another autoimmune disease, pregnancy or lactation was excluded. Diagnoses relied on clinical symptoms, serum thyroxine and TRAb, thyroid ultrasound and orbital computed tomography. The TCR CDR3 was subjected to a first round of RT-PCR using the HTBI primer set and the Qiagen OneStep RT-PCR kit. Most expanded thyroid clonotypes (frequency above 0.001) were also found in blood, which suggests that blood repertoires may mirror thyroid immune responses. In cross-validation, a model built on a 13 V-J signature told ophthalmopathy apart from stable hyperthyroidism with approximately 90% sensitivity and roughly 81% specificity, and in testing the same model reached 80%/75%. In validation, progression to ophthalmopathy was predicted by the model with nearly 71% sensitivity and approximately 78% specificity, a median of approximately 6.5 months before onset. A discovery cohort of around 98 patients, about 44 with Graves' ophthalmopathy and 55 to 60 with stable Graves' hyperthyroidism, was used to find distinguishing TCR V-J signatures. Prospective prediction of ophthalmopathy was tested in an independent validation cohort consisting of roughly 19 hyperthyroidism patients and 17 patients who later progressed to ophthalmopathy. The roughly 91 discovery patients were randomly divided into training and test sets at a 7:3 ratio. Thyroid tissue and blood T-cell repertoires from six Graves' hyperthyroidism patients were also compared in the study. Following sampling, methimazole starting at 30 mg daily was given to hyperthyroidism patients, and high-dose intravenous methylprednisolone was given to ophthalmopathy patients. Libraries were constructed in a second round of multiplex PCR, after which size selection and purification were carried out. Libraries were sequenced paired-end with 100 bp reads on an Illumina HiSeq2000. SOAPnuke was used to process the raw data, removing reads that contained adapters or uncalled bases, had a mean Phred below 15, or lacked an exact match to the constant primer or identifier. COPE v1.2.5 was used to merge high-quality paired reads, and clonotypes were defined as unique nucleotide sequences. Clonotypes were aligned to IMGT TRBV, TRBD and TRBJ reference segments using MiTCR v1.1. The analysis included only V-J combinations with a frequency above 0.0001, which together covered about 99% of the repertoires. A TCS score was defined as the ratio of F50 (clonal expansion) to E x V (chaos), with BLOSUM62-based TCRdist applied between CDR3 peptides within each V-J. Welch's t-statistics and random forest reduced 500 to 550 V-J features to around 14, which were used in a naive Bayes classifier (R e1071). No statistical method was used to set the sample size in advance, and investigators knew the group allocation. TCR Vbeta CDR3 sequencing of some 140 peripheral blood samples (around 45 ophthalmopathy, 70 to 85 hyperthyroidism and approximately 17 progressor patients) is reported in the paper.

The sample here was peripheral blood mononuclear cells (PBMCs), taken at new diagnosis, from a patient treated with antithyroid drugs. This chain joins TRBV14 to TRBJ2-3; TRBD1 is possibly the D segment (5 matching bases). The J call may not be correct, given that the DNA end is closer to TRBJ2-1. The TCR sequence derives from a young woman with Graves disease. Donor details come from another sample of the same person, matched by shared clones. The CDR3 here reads CASSHLGVYRPVEQFF. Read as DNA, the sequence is TGTGCCAGCAGCCACCTAGGGGTCTATCGCCCCGTGGAGCAGTTCTTC.